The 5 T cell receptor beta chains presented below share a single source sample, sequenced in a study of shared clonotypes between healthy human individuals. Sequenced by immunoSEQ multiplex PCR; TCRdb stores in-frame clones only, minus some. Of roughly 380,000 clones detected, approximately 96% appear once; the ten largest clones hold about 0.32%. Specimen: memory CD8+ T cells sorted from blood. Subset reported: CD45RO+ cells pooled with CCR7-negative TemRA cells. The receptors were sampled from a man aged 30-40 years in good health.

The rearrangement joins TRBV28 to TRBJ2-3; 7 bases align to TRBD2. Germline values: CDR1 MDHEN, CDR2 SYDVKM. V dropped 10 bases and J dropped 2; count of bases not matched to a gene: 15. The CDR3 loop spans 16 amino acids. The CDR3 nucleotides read TGTGCCATCGGAGTGGGTGGCGGGAGCATCACAGATACGCAGTATTTT. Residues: CAIGVGGGSITDTQYF.

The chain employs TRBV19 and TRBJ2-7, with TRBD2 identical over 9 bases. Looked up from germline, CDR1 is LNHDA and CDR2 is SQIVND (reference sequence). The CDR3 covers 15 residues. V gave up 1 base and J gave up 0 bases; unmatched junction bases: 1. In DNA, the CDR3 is TGTGCCAGTAGTATAGTTAGCGGGAGCTCCTACGAGCAGTACTTC. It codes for CASSIVSGSSYEQYF. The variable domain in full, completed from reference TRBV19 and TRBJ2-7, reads DGGITQSPKYLFRKEGQNVTLSCEQNLNHDAMYWYRQDPGQGLRLIYYSQIVNDFQKGDIAEGYSVSREKKESFPLTVTSAQKNPTAFYLCASSIVSGSSYEQYFGPGTRLTVT.

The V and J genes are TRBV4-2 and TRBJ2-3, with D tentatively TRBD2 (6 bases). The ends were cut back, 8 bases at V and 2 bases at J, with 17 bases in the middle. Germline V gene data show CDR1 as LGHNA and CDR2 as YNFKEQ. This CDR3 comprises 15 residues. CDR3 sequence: CASGWYREFTDTQYF. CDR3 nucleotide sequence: TGTGCCAGCGGCTGGTATCGGGAGTTCACAGATACGCAGTATTTT.

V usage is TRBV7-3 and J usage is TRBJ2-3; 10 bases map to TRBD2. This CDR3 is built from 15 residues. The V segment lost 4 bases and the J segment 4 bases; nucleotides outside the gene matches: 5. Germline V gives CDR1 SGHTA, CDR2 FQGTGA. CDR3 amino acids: CASSSVLAGADTQYF. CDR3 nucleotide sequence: TGTGCCAGCAGCTCTGTTCTAGCGGGAGCAGATACGCAGTATTTT.

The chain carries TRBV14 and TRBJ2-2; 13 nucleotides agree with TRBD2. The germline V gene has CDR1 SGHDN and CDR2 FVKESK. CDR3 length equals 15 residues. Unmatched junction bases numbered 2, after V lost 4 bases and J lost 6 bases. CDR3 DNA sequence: TGTGCCAGCAGCCCTACTAGCGGGAGGGCCGGGGAGCTGTTTTTT. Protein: CASSPTSGRAGELFF.